The T cell receptor beta chain under discussion was sequenced for a study of naive and memory T cell subsets. Concerning this clonotype itself: Its antigen is not known.

An equimolar mix of two oligonucleotides served as the beta constant-region primer for TRBC1 and TRBC2. The ligated cDNA underwent four PCR rounds using SP2 and nested alpha and beta constant-region primers. One entry per CDR3 protein results from TCRdb running MiXCR on the UMI-ligation and nested PCR reads. The repertoire holds over 80,000 distinct CDR3 sequences, with over 9% as singletons. Overall study results and limits: A few larger clonotypes appeared in naive repertoires, especially CD8, possibly memory cells re-expressing CD45RA.

The CDR3 length is 11 residues. From germline, CDR1 is SQVTM and CDR2 ANQGSEA. Trimming shortened V by 4 bases and J by 6 bases, and 9 bases separated the two germline ends. The sequenced sample was naive CD4+ T cells from blood. The chain combines TRBV29-1 with TRBJ1-2, with D possibly being TRBD1 (6 bases). This receptor was taken from a human donor in good health. The CDR3, as DNA: TGCAGCGTTGTCGCAGGGGATGGCTACACCTTC. This encodes CSVVAGDGYTF.